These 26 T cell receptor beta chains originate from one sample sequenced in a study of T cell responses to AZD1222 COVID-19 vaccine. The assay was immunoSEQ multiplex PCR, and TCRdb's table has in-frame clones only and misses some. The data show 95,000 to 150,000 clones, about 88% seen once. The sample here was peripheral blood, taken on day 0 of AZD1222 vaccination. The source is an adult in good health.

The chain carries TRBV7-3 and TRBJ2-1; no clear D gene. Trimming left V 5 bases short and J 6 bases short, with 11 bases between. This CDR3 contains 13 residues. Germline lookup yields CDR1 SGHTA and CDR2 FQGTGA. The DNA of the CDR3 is TGTGCCAGCAGCCCCATGGCGTTCAATGAGCAGTTCTTC. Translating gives CASSPMAFNEQFF.

Here the CDR3 reads CASSQGTHNSEQYF. CDR3 sequence (DNA): TGTGCCAGCAGCCAGGGGACCCATAACTCCGAGCAGTACTTC. V is TRBV7-9 and J is TRBJ2-7, with D tentatively TRBD1 (6 bases). Per germline, CDR1 SEHNR and CDR2 FQNEAQ (reference sequence). The CDR3 is made up of 14 amino acids. V was trimmed by 5 bases and J by 6 bases, leaving 17 bases between them.

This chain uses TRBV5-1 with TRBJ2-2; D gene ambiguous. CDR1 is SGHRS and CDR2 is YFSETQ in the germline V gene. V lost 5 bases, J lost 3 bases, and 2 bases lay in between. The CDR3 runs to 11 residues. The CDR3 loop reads CASSDTGELFF. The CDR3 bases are TGCGCCAGCAGTGACACCGGGGAGCTGTTTTTT.

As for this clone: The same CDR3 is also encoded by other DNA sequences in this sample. The CDR3 loop is CASSPGGSNYGYTF. Written as DNA, the CDR3 is TGTGCCAGCTCACCGGGGGGATCCAACTATGGCTACACCTTC. The rearrangement joins TRBV18 to TRBJ1-2; D possibly corresponds to TRBD1 (5 bases). Germline V CDR1 and CDR2: KGHSH, LQKENI. The CDR3 is 14 amino acids. Trimming left V 3 bases short and J 2 bases short, with 10 bases between.

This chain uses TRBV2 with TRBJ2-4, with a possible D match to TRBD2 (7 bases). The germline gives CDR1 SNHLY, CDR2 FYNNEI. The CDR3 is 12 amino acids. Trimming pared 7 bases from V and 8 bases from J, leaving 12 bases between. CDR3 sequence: CASTGEGDIQYF. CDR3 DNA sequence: TGTGCCAGCACAGGGGAGGGGGACATTCAGTACTTC.

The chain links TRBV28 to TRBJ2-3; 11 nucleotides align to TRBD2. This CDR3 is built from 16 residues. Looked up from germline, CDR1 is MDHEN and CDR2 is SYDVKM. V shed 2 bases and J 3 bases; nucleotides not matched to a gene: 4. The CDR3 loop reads CASSLPRLAGTDTQYF. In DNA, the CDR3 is TGTGCCAGCAGTTTACCCAGACTAGCGGGAACAGATACGCAGTATTTT. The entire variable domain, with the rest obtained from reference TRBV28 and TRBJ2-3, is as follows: DVKVTQSSRYLVKRTGEKVFLECVQDMDHENMFWYRQDPGLGLRLIYFSYDVKMKEKGDIPEGYSVSREKKERFSLILESASTNQTSMYLCASSLPRLAGTDTQYFGPGTRLTVL.

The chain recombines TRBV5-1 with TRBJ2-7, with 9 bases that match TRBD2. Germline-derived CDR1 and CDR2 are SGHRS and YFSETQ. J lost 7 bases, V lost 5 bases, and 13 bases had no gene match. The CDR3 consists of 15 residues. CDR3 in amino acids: CASSSLAGPPGEQYF. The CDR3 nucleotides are TGCGCCAGCAGTTCACTAGCGGGCCCTCCCGGGGAGCAGTACTTC.

The CDR3 spells CASSLNGLLNEQFF. The CDR3 DNA reads TGTGCCAGCAGCTTAAATGGACTACTCAATGAGCAGTTCTTC. The chain couples TRBV7-3 to TRBJ2-1; a weak D match, TRBD2 (6 bases). The V gene's germline CDR1 is SGHTA and CDR2 FQGTGA. The CDR3 is made up of 14 amino acids. V lost 1 base to trimming and J lost 6 bases, with 10 bases between them. The variable domain in full, completed from reference TRBV7-3 and TRBJ2-1, reads GAGVSQTPSNKVTEKGKYVELRCDPISGHTALYWYRQSLGQGPEFLIYFQGTGAADDSGLPNDRFFAVRPEGSVSTLKIQRTERGDSAVYLCASSLNGLLNEQFFGPGTRLTVL.

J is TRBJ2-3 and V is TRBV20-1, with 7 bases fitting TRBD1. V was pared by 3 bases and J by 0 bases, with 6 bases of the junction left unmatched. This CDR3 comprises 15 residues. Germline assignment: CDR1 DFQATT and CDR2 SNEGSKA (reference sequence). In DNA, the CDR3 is TGCAGTGCTAGTTTTCAGGGGGTAAGCACAGATACGCAGTATTTT. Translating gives CSASFQGVSTDTQYF.

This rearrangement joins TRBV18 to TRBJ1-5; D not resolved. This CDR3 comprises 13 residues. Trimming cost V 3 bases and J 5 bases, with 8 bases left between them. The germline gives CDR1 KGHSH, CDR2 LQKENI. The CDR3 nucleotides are TGTGCCAGCTCACCGAATGTCTATCAGCCCCAGCATTTT. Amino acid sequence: CASSPNVYQPQHF.

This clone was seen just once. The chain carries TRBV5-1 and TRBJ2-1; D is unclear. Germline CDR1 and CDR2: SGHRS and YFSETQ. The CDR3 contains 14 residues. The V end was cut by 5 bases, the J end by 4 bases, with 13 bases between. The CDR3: CASRGSRVYNEQFF. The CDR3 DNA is TGCGCCAGCAGGGGCAGCCGGGTTTACAATGAGCAGTTCTTC. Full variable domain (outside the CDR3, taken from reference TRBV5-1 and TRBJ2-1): KAGVTQTPRYLIKTRGQQVTLSCSPISGHRSVSWYQQTPGQGLQFLFEYFSETQRNKGNFPGRFSGRQFSNSRSEMNVSTLELGDSALYLCASRGSRVYNEQFFGPGTRLTVL.

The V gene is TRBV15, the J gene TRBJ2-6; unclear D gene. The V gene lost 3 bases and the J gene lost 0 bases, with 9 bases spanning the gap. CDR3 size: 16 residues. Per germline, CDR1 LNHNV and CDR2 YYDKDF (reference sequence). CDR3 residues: CATSRFTRSGANVLTF. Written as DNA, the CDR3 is TGTGCCACCAGCAGGTTTACACGCTCTGGGGCCAACGTCCTGACTTTC.

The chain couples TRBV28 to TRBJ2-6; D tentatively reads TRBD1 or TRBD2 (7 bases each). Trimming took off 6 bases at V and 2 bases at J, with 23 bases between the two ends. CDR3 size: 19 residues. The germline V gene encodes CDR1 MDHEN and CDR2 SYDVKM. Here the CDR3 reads CASRGGNRGVRPGANVLTF. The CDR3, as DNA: TGTGCCAGCAGGGGGGGGAACAGGGGAGTAAGGCCTGGGGCCAACGTCCTGACTTTC.

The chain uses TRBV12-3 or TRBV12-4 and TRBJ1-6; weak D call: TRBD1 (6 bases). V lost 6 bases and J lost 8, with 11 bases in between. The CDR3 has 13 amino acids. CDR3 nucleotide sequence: TGTGCCAGCAGCTACCACAGGGATTCACCCCTCCACTTT. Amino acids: CASSYHRDSPLHF.

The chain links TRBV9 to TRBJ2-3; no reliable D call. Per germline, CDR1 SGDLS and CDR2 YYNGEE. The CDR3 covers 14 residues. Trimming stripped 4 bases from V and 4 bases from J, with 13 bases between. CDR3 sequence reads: CASSSRLNSDTQYF. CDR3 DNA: TGTGCCAGCAGCTCTCGACTGAACTCAGATACGCAGTATTTT.

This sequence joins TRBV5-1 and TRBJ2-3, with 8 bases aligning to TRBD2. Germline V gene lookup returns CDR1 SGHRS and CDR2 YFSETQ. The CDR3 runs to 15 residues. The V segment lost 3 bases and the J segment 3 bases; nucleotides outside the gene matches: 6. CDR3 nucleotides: TGCGCCAGCAGCTCCTCGGGAGGGGGGACAGATACGCAGTATTTT. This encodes CASSSSGGGTDTQYF.

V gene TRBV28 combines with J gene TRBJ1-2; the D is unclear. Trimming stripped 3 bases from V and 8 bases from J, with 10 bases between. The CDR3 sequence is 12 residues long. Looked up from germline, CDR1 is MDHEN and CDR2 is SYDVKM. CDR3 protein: CASSLEGYGYTF. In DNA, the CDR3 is TGTGCCAGCAGTTTGGAGGGTTACGGCTACACCTTC.

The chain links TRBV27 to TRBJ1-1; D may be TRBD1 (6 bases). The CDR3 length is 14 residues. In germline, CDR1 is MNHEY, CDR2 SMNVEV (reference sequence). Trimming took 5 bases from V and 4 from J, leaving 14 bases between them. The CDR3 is CASSPRGAGTEAFF. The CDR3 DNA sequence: TGTGCCAGCAGTCCCCGGGGGGCTGGCACTGAAGCTTTCTTT.

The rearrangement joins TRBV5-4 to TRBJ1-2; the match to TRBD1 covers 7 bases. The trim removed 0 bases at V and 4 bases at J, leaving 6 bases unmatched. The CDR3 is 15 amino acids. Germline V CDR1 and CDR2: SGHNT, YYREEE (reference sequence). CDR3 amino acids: CASSLGDRAFYGYTF. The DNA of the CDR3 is TGTGCCAGCAGCTTGGGGGACAGAGCCTTCTATGGCTACACCTTC.

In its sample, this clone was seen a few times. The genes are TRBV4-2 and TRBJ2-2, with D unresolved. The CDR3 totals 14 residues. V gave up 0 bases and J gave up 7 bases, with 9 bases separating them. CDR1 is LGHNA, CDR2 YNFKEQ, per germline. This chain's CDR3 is CASSQDPTGGELFF. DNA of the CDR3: TGTGCCAGCAGCCAAGACCCTACGGGCGGGGAGCTGTTTTTT.

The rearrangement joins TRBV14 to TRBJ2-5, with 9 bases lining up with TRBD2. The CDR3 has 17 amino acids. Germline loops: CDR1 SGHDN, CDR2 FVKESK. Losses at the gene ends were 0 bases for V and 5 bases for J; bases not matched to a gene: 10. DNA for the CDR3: TGTGCCAGCAGCCAAGACGTAATTAGCGGGAGAGGCGAGACCCAGTACTTC. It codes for CASSQDVISGRGETQYF.

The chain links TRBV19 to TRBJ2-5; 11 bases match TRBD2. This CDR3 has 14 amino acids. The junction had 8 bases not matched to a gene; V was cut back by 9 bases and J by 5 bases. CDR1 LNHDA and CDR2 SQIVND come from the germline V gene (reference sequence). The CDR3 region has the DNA TGTGCCAGCCGCCGGGGACTAGCGGCGGAGACCCAGTACTTC. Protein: CASRRGLAAETQYF.

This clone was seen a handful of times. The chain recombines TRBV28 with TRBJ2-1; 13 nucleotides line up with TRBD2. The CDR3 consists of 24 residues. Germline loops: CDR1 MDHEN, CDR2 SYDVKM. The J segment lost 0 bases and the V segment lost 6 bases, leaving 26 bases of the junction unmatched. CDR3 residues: CASSPAGHGPGTSGDRSSYNEQFF. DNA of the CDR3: TGTGCCAGCAGCCCAGCGGGACACGGGCCTGGGACTAGCGGGGACCGGAGCTCCTACAATGAGCAGTTCTTC.

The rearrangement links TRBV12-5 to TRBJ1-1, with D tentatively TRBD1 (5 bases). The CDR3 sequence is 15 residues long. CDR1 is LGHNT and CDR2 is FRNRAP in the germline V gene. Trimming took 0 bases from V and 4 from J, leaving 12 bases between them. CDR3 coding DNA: TGTGCTAGTGGTTTGGTGAGGCAGGGAGGCACTGAAGCTTTCTTT. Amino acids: CASGLVRQGGTEAFF. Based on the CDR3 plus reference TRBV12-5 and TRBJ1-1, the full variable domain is DARVTQTPRHKVTEMGQEVTMRCQPILGHNTVFWYRQTMMQGLELLAYFRNRAPLDDSGMPKDRFSAEMPDATLATLKIQPSEPRDSAVYFCASGLVRQGGTEAFFGQGTRLTVV.

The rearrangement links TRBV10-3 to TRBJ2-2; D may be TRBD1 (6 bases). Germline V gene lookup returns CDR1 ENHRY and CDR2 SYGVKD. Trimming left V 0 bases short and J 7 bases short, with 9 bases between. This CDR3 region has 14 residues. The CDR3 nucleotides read TGTGCCATCAGTGAGTCACAGGGTTACGGGGAGCTGTTTTTT. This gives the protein CAISESQGYGELFF.

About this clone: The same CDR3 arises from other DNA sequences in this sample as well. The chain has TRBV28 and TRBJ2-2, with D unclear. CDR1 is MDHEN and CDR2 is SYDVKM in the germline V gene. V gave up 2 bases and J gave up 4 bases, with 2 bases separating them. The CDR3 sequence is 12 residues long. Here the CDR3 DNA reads TGTGCCAGCAGTTTAACCACCGGGGAGCTGTTTTTT. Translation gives CASSLTTGELFF.